This TCR beta chain was sequenced in a study of T cells in women clearing cervical HPV infection. Study-wide background: Control women cleared a single incident HPV16 infection within 12 months.

Germline lookup yields CDR1 SGHAT and CDR2 FQNNGV. This CDR3 contains 15 residues. Deletions cut 5 bases from V and 6 bases from J, with 18 bases between. Concerning this clone itself: The read ends 3 residues early relative to the CDR3; the germline J gene fills the gap.

Profiling relied on immunoSEQ multiplex PCR, and the TCRdb table lists in-frame clones only, not all of them. The ten most abundant clones cover 3.5% to 4% of a sample with 36,000 or so clones. Sequenced material: blood buffy coat. The receptor's source is a woman between 18 and 70 years old with a cervical HPV16 infection that either progressed to CIN3+ or cleared (not recorded which). The genes are TRBV11-2 and TRBJ2-3, with D perhaps TRBD2 (6 bases). The CDR3 spells CASSPLSSGFDTQYF. The sequenced CDR3 bases are TGTGCCAGCAGCCCTTTGTCCAGCGGGTTTGATACG.